The next 18 T cell receptor beta chains were all read from a single sample in a study of blood T cell repertoires in COVID-19. The data were produced by immunoSEQ multiplex PCR, yet TCRdb's version contains in-frame clones alone and is incomplete. The sample carries 220,000 or so clones, more than 75% recorded once. Sequencing used peripheral blood. Receptors were obtained from a man aged 50 or older who had recovered from COVID-19.

The chain combines TRBV7-4 with TRBJ2-7; 7 nucleotides match TRBD2. The CDR3 extends over 15 amino acids. Losses at the gene ends were 5 bases for V and 3 bases for J; bases not matched to a gene: 10. Per the germline V gene, CDR1 is SGHVT and CDR2 is SQSDAQ. The CDR3 coding sequence is TGTGCCAGCAGCGCCCGGTGGGAGGGAGTCTACGAGCAGTACTTC. Amino acid sequence: CASSARWEGVYEQYF.

The V and J genes are TRBV28 and TRBJ2-1, with 9 bases fitting TRBD2. The CDR3 loop spans 15 amino acids. CDR1 is MDHEN and CDR2 is SYDVKM in the germline V gene. J lost 7 bases, V lost 6 bases, and 10 bases had no gene match. The CDR3 protein is CASSPLNSGSNEQFF. The CDR3 bases are TGTGCCAGCAGCCCACTCAATAGCGGGAGTAATGAGCAGTTCTTC.

V and J are TRBV27 and TRBJ2-2; 9 bases match TRBD2. J gave up 4 bases and V 5 bases, and 17 bases lay outside the gene matches. The CDR3 is 19 amino acids. Germline loops: CDR1 MNHEY, CDR2 SMNVEV (reference sequence). CDR3: CASSLIGTSRLIFTGELFF. Here the CDR3 DNA reads TGTGCCAGCAGTCTAATTGGGACTAGCCGTTTGATTTTCACCGGGGAGCTGTTTTTT.

V is TRBV5-6 and J is TRBJ1-4; possible D gene TRBD1, 5 bases. Germline values: CDR1 SGHDT, CDR2 YYEEEE. The CDR3 runs to 15 residues. Trimming took off 3 bases at V and 4 bases at J, with 13 bases between the two ends. The DNA of the CDR3 is TGTGCCAGCAGCTCACCAGGGAGGGATAATGAAAAACTGTTTTTT. Protein product: CASSSPGRDNEKLFF.

This chain connects TRBV28 to TRBJ1-3, with TRBD1 identical over 8 bases. CDR3 size: 15 residues. The V gene end was trimmed by 4 bases and the J gene end by 4 bases; junction bases not matched to a gene: 6. The germline V gene encodes CDR1 MDHEN and CDR2 SYDVKM. The CDR3 nucleotides are TGTGCCAGCAGTTCCCAGGGGGCTGGGGGAAACACCATATATTTT. It is translated as CASSSQGAGGNTIYF.

The chain has TRBV4-1 and TRBJ2-4, with 7 bases identical to TRBD2. Per germline, CDR1 MGHRA and CDR2 YSYEKL. J gave up 6 bases and V 4 bases, and 15 bases lay outside the gene matches. The CDR3 has 17 residues. In nucleotides, the CDR3 is TGCGCCAGCAGCCCAGTCCAGCGGGGTCTCCTAGGAAACATTCAGTACTTC. This sequence encodes CASSPVQRGLLGNIQYF.

The chain employs TRBV28 and TRBJ2-1, with no clear D. CDR1 and CDR2 (germline): MDHEN, SYDVKM. Trimming left V 2 bases short and J 14 bases short, with 19 bases between. This CDR3 region has 14 residues. The CDR3 sequence is CASSLTLAPASEFF. CDR3 bases: TGTGCCAGCAGTTTAACCCTCGCCCCCGCGTCCGAGTTCTTC.

The table lists this clone with a count of one. This chain connects TRBV5-5 to TRBJ2-7; 15 positions match TRBD2. Per germline, CDR1 SGHKS and CDR2 YYEKEE (reference sequence). The length of the CDR3 is 17 residues. The ends lost 5 bases at V and 3 bases at J; junction bases unmatched: 9. The CDR3 nucleotides read TGTGCCAGCAGATCTGGACTAGCGGGAGGGTTATACTACGAGCAGTACTTC. It translates to CASRSGLAGGLYYEQYF.

The chain combines TRBV12-3 or TRBV12-4 with TRBJ1-2, with D tentatively TRBD1 (5 bases). Trimming took 5 bases from V and 5 from J, leaving 9 bases between them. This CDR3 contains 12 residues. The CDR3 region has the DNA TGTGCCAGCAGTCCCCGACAGTATGGCTACACCTTC. It encodes CASSPRQYGYTF.

Only a few counts were recorded for this clone. The chain carries TRBV7-8 and TRBJ1-6; the D is unclear. V was shortened by 5 bases and J by 9 bases, with 14 bases between the two germline ends. The length of the CDR3 is 14 residues. From germline, CDR1 is SGHVS and CDR2 FQNEAQ. CDR3 nucleotides: TGTGCCAGCAGCGTAAGGGAGGGCGCTTCACCCCTCCACTTT. Translation gives CASSVREGASPLHF. The full variable domain, with the rest looked up from reference TRBV7-8 and TRBJ1-6, is GAGVSQSPRYKVAKRGQDVALRCDPISGHVSLFWYQQALGQGPEFLTYFQNEAQLDKSGLPSDRFFAERPEGSVSTLKIQRTQQEDSAVYLCASSVREGASPLHFGNGTRLTVT.

DNA of the CDR3: TGCGCCAGCAGCTTGGATAGCGGGAGGCTCGATGAGCAGTTCTTC. It yields the protein CASSLDSGRLDEQFF. The rearrangement links TRBV5-1 to TRBJ2-1; 10 bases agree with TRBD2. Germline V gene lookup returns CDR1 SGHRS and CDR2 YFSETQ. V trimming: 0 bases; J trimming: 8 bases; junction bases outside the gene matches: 5. The CDR3 consists of 15 residues.

This chain uses TRBV27 with TRBJ2-5; tentatively, D is TRBD1 (5 bases). V shed 1 base and J shed 5 bases, with 11 bases lying between them. This CDR3 spans 14 amino acids. Germline CDR1 and CDR2: MNHEY and SMNVEV (reference sequence). The CDR3 coding sequence is TGTGCCAGCAGTTTATTCCCAGGGTCCGAGACCCAGTACTTC. Translating gives CASSLFPGSETQYF.

The V gene is TRBV9, the J gene TRBJ1-6; 7 nucleotides match TRBD1. Germline lookup yields CDR1 SGDLS and CDR2 YYNGEE. The CDR3 has 15 amino acids. V trimming: 0 bases; J trimming: 7 bases; junction bases outside the gene matches: 4. The CDR3 loop is CASSVEGTANSPLHF. In nucleotides, the CDR3 is TGTGCCAGCAGCGTAGAGGGGACAGCGAATTCACCCCTCCACTTT. Full variable domain (outside the CDR3, taken from reference TRBV9 and TRBJ1-6): DSGVTQTPKHLITATGQRVTLRCSPRSGDLSVYWYQQSLDQGLQFLIQYYNGEERAKGNILERFSAQQFPDLHSELNLSSLELGDSALYFCASSVEGTANSPLHFGNGTRLTVT.

The chain is built from TRBV5-1 and TRBJ2-5, with TRBD1 matching over 7 bases. Germline trimming cut 5 bases from V and 4 bases from J; bases unmatched to any gene: 11. The CDR3 contains 15 residues. Germline CDR1 and CDR2: SGHRS and YFSETQ. CDR3 bases: TGCGCCAGCAGGCAGACGGGACAGACCTTAGAGACCCAGTACTTC. Protein sequence: CASRQTGQTLETQYF.

This clone was seen a handful of times. The chain combines TRBV27 with TRBJ2-7, with D unclear. V lost 3 bases to trimming and J lost 2 bases, with 11 bases between them. The CDR3 length is 14 residues. Germline CDR1 and CDR2: MNHEY and SMNVEV (reference sequence). DNA for the CDR3: TGTGCCAGCAGTTTTCACAGAAACACCTACGAGCAGTACTTC. Translated: CASSFHRNTYEQYF.

The chain couples TRBV29-1 to TRBJ1-1, with 9 bases lining up with TRBD1. Trimming took 6 bases from V and 5 from J; bases not matched to a gene: 10. Germline CDR1 is SQVTM and CDR2 is ANQGSEA. This CDR3 comprises 14 residues. CDR3 protein: CSVGYRGRETEAFF. The CDR3, as DNA: TGCAGCGTCGGATACAGGGGGCGCGAAACTGAAGCTTTCTTT. Supplemented by reference TRBV29-1 and TRBJ1-1, the full variable domain reads SAVISQKPSRDICQRGTSLTIQCQVDSQVTMMFWYRQQPGQSLTLIATANQGSEATYESGFVIDKFPISRPNLTFSTLTVSNMSPEDSSIYLCSVGYRGRETEAFFGQGTRLTVV.

J is TRBJ2-4 and V is TRBV11-2; D remains unclear. In germline, CDR1 is SGHAT, CDR2 FQNNGV. There are 15 residues in the CDR3. Trimming took 5 bases from V and 0 from J, leaving 11 bases between them. In DNA form, the CDR3 reads TGTGCCAGCAGCCCTCCGGGTTCAGCCAAAAACATTCAGTACTTC. This translates into CASSPPGSAKNIQYF.

This chain uses TRBV18 with TRBJ1-3; a weak D match, TRBD1 (5 bases). V was shortened by 0 bases and J by 1 base, with 7 bases between the two germline ends. CDR3 length equals 15 residues. The germline V gene has CDR1 KGHSH and CDR2 LQKENI. The CDR3 protein is CASSPPQGSGNTIYF. The CDR3 nucleotides read TGTGCCAGCTCACCACCGCAGGGATCTGGAAACACCATATATTTT. The full variable domain, with the rest looked up from reference TRBV18 and TRBJ1-3, is NAGVMQNPRHLVRRRGQEARLRCSPMKGHSHVYWYRQLPEEGLKFMVYLQKENIIDESGMPKERFSAEFPKEGPSILRIQQVVRGDSAAYFCASSPPQGSGNTIYFGEGSWLTVV.